These 14 T cell receptor beta chains were sequenced from one sample in a study of CD8+ T cells in alopecia areata. Sequencing relied on a cDNA template that was reverse transcribed from extracted RNA. Profiling relied on immunoSEQ multiplex PCR, and the TCRdb table lists in-frame clones only, not all of them. The table has some 150,000 clones, around 55% seen once; the top ten hold roughly a fifth. The source material was CD8+ T cells sorted from blood, sampled at week 0. The receptors were sampled from a human donor with alopecia areata.

The chain has TRBV2 and TRBJ2-1; 10 nucleotides match TRBD2. The CDR3 contains 14 residues. Germline V CDR1 and CDR2: SNHLY, FYNNEI. The trim removed 8 bases at V and 7 bases at J, leaving 8 bases unmatched. In DNA form, the CDR3 reads TGTGCCAGCGAGGAGCGGGGGGGCAGAAATGAGCAGTTCTTC. Translated: CASEERGGRNEQFF.

The chain carries TRBV9 and TRBJ2-7; a weak D match, TRBD2 (7 bases). Per the germline V gene, CDR1 is SGDLS and CDR2 is YYNGEE. CDR3 size: 13 residues. Trimming cost V 4 bases and J 4 bases, with 12 bases left between them. CDR3 nucleotides: TGTGCCAGCAGCCCAGGGAGGGGGTACGAGCAGTACTTC. It yields the protein CASSPGRGYEQYF.

V and J are TRBV19 and TRBJ1-1; no firm D call. Trimming removed 5 bases at V and 7 bases at J, with 11 bases between. The CDR3 extends over 12 amino acids. The V gene's germline CDR1 is LNHDA and CDR2 SQIVND (reference sequence). Here the CDR3 reads CASSPHNSEAFF. The DNA for the CDR3 is TGTGCCAGTAGTCCCCACAATAGTGAAGCTTTCTTT.

This clone was detected a few times. The chain has TRBV19 and TRBJ2-5; 8 bases agree with TRBD2. Trimming at V came to 4 bases and at J to 4 bases, leaving 14 bases not matched to a gene. This CDR3 spans 17 amino acids. Germline V gene data show CDR1 as LNHDA and CDR2 as SQIVND (reference sequence). DNA for the CDR3: TGTGCCAGTAGTACTCGAGCAGCGGGGGCATCGCGAGAGACCCAGTACTTC. Translation gives CASSTRAAGASRETQYF.

This chain links TRBV4-1 with TRBJ1-1, with D hard to call. Between the trimmed V and J ends, which lost 0 bases and 1 base, there was a span of 3 bases. This CDR3 is built from 13 residues. Germline V gives CDR1 MGHRA, CDR2 YSYEKL. The CDR3 region is CASSQDRNTEAFF. CDR3 in DNA: TGCGCCAGCAGCCAAGACCGGAACACTGAAGCTTTCTTT.

This rearrangement joins TRBV10-3 to TRBJ2-5; D not resolved. Per germline, CDR1 ENHRY and CDR2 SYGVKD. Trimming took off 0 bases at V and 0 bases at J, with 5 bases between the two ends. CDR3 length equals 14 residues. The CDR3 DNA reads as TGTGCCATCAGTGAGTCCGCGGACCAAGAGACCCAGTACTTC. This sequence encodes CAISESADQETQYF.

V is TRBV9 and J is TRBJ2-3; 7 bases match TRBD1. The V and J ends lost 3 bases and 5 bases, in that order; junction bases with no gene match: 12. In germline, CDR1 is SGDLS, CDR2 YYNGEE. This CDR3 has 16 amino acids. The CDR3 nucleotides are TGTGCCAGCAGCGAGAGGGGGCGCAGATGGGAAGATACGCAGTATTTT. Protein sequence: CASSERGRRWEDTQYF.

This clone showed up just a few times. The sample has other DNA sequences that encode this CDR3 too. V usage is TRBV29-1 and J usage is TRBJ2-1; D is undetermined. Trimming stripped 3 bases from V and 3 bases from J, with 0 bases between. The CDR3 spans 10 residues. Germline V lookup: CDR1 SQVTM, CDR2 ANQGSEA. The chain's CDR3 is CSVDYNEQFF. CDR3 DNA: TGCAGCGTTGACTACAATGAGCAGTTCTTC.

This clone occurred a few times. The chain employs TRBV2 and TRBJ2-3, with 7 bases lining up with TRBD1. The germline V gene encodes CDR1 SNHLY and CDR2 FYNNEI. The trim removed 7 bases at V and 1 base at J, leaving 17 bases unmatched. The CDR3 loop spans 18 amino acids. The CDR3 protein is CASNGDRALPSGTDTQYF. The CDR3 DNA reads as TGTGCCAGCAATGGAGACAGGGCCCTTCCTTCGGGCACAGATACGCAGTATTTT. Together with reference TRBV2 and TRBJ2-3, the CDR3 gives the full variable domain: EPEVTQTPSHQVTQMGQEVILRCVPISNHLYFYWYRQILGQKVEFLVSFYNNEISEKSEIFDDQFSVERPDGSNFTLKIRSTKLEDSAMYFCASNGDRALPSGTDTQYFGPGTRLTVL.

This clone came up a few times. The chain couples TRBV10-3 to TRBJ1-3, with D unclear. CDR3 length: 16 residues. V lost 6 bases and J 0 bases, leaving 15 bases between the germline ends. Germline CDR1 and CDR2: ENHRY and SYGVKD. The CDR3 is CAISFQEAASGNTIYF. DNA of the CDR3: TGTGCCATCAGCTTCCAGGAGGCAGCCTCTGGAAACACCATATATTTT.

The CDR3 region is CASSFRLAVTDTQYF. CDR3 nucleotides: TGTGCCAGCAGCTTCAGGCTAGCGGTCACAGATACGCAGTATTTT. The V call is TRBV11-2, the J call TRBJ2-3; TRBD2 matches 7 bases. With 3 bases clipped from V and 2 bases from J, the junction kept 5 bases outside the gene matches. Per germline, CDR1 SGHAT and CDR2 FQNNGV. The CDR3 covers 15 residues.

The chain links TRBV30 to TRBJ2-2; D gene uncertain. V dropped 3 bases and J dropped 4 bases, with 12 bases sitting between them. The CDR3 is made up of 14 amino acids. The V gene's germline CDR1 is GTSNPN and CDR2 SVGIG (reference sequence). This chain's CDR3 is CAWRKKSVTGELFF. For the CDR3, the DNA is TGTGCCTGGAGGAAGAAATCGGTCACCGGGGAGCTGTTTTTT.

The chain is built from TRBV9 and TRBJ2-5, with 10 bases fitting TRBD2. The CDR3 covers 18 residues. The germline gives CDR1 SGDLS, CDR2 YYNGEE. V lost 0 bases and J lost 3; bases outside the gene matches: 11. As DNA, the CDR3 is TGTGCCAGCAGCGTAGCTACAGCGGGGGGGCCCTTTGAAGAGACCCAGTACTTC. This gives the protein CASSVATAGGPFEETQYF.

CDR3 region: CSVEPRGARQETQYF. DNA of the CDR3: TGCAGCGTTGAACCCCGGGGAGCCCGGCAAGAGACCCAGTACTTC. The chain employs TRBV29-1 and TRBJ2-5, with a possible D match to TRBD2 (5 bases). Looked up from germline, CDR1 is SQVTM and CDR2 is ANQGSEA. Between the trimmed V and J ends, which lost 2 bases and 2 bases, there was a span of 15 bases. The CDR3 covers 15 residues.